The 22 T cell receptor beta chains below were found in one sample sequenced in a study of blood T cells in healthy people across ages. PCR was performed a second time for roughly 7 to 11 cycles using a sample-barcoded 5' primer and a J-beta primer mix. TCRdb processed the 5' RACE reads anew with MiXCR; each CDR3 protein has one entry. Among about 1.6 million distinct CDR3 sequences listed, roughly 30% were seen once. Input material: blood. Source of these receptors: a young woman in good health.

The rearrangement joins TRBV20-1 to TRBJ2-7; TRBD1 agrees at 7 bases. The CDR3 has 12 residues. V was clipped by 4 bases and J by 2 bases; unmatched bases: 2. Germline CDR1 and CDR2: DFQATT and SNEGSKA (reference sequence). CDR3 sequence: CSAKGAAYEQYF. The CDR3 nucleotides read TGCAGTGCTAAGGGGGCCGCCTACGAGCAGTACTTC.

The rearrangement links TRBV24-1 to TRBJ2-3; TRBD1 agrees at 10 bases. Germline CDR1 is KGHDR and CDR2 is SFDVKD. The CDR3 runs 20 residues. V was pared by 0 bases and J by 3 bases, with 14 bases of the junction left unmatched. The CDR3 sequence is CATSDLFPTFGTGDTDTQYF. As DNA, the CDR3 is TGTGCCACCAGTGATTTGTTCCCAACGTTCGGGACAGGGGATACAGATACGCAGTATTTT.

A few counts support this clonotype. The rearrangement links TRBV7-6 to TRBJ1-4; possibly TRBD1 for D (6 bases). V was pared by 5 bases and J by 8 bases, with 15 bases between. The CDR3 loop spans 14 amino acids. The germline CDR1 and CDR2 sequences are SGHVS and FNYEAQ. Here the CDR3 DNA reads TGTGCCAGCAGCCCCTTGGGGGGCGGAGAAAAACTGTTTTTT. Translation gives CASSPLGGGEKLFF.

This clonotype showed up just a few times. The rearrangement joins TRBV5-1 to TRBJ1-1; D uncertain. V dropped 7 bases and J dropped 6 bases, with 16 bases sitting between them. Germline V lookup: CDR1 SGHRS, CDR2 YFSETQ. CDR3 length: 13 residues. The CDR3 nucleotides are TGCGCCAGCGGTAACGCAGGTTCCGCTGAAGCTTTCTTT. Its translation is CASGNAGSAEAFF.

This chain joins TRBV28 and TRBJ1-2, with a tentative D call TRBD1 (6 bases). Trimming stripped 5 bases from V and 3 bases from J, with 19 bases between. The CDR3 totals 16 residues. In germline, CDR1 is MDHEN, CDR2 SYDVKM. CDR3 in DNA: TGTGCCAGCAGTACAGGGAGGGGGTTTTTACACTATGGCTACACCTTC. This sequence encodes CASSTGRGFLHYGYTF.

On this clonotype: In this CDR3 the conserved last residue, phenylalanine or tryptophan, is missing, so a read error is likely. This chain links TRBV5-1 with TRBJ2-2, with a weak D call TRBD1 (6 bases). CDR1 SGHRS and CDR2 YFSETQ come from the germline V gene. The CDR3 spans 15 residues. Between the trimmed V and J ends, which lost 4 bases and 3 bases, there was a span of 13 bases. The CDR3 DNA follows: TGCGCCAGCAGCAGACGGGACACCTACACCGGGGAGCTGTTTTGT. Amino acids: CASSRRDTYTGELFC.

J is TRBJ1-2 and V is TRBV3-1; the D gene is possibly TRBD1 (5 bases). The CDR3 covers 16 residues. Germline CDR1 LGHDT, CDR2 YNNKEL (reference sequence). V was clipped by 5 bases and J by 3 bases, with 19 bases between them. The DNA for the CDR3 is TGTGCCAGCAGCAACCTATTTCGGGGCCCCCACTATGGCTACACCTTC. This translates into CASSNLFRGPHYGYTF.

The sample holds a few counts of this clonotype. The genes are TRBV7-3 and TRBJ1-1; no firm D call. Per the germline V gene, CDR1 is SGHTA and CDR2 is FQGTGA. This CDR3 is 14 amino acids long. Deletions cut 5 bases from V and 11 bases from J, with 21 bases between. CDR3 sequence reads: CASSQTPGPTVAFF. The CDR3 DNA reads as TGTGCCAGCAGCCAAACGCCGGGTCCTACCGTGGCTTTCTTT. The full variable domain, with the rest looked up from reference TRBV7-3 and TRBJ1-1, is GAGVSQTPSNKVTEKGKYVELRCDPISGHTALYWYRQSLGQGPEFLIYFQGTGAADDSGLPNDRFFAVRPEGSVSTLKIQRTERGDSAVYLCASSQTPGPTVAFFGQGTRLTVV.

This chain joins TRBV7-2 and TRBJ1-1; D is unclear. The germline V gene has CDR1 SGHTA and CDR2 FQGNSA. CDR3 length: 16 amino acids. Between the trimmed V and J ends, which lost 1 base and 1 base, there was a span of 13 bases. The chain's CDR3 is CASSLDSVNPNTEAFF. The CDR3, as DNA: TGTGCCAGCAGCTTAGACTCGGTCAATCCGAACACTGAAGCTTTCTTT.

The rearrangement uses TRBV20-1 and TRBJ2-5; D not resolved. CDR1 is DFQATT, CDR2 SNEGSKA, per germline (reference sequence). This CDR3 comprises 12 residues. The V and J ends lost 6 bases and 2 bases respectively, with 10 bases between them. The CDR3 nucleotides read TGCAGTGCCAAGGCAGCGCAAGAGACCCAGTACTTC. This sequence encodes CSAKAAQETQYF.

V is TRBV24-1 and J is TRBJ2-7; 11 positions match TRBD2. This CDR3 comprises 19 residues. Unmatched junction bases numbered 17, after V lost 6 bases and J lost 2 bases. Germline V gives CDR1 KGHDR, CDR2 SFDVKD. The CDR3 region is CATSQGRTSGPLGPYEQYF. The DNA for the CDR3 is TGTGCCACCAGTCAGGGTAGGACTAGCGGGCCCCTGGGGCCCTACGAGCAGTACTTC.

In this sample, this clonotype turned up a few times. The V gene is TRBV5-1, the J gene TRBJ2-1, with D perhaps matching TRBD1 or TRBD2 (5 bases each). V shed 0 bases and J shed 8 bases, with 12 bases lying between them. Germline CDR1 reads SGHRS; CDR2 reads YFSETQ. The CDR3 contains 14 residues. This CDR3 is CASSLESRGDEQFF. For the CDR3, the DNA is TGCGCCAGCAGCTTGGAGTCCCGGGGCGATGAGCAGTTCTTC. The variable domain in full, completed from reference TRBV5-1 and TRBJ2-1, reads KAGVTQTPRYLIKTRGQQVTLSCSPISGHRSVSWYQQTPGQGLQFLFEYFSETQRNKGNFPGRFSGRQFSNSRSEMNVSTLELGDSALYLCASSLESRGDEQFFGPGTRLTVL.

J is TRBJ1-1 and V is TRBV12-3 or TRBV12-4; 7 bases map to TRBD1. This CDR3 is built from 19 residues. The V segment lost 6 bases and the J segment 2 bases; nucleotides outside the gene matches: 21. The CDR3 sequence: CASSTLEGQPRGANTEAFF. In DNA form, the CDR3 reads TGTGCCAGCAGCACTTTGGAGGGACAGCCGAGGGGGGCTAACACTGAAGCTTTCTTT.

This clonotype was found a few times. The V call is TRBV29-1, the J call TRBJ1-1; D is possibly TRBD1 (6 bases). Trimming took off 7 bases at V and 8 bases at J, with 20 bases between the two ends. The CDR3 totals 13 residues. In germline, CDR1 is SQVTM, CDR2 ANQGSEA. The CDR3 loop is CSAQGFPFVEAFF. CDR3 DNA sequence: TGCAGCGCACAGGGTTTTCCATTTGTAGAAGCTTTCTTT.

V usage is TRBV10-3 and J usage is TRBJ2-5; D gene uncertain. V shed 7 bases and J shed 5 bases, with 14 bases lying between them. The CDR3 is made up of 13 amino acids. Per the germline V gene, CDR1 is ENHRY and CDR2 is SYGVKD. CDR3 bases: TGTGCCATCAAGGGCGCCTCCGACGAGACCCAGTACTTC. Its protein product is CAIKGASDETQYF.

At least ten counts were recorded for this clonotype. CDR3 loop: CAIGGGREQYF. The CDR3, as DNA: TGTGCAATCGGGGGGGGACGGGAGCAGTACTTC. The chain combines TRBV10-3 with TRBJ2-7; 8 bases map to TRBD2. Germline loops: CDR1 ENHRY, CDR2 SYGVKD. The CDR3 is 11 amino acids.

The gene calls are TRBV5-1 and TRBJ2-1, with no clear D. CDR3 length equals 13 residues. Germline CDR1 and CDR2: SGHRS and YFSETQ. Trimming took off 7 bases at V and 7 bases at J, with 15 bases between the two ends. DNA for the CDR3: TGCGCCAGCTGCTCAACTTATAGGAATGAGCAGTTCTTC. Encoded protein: CASCSTYRNEQFF.

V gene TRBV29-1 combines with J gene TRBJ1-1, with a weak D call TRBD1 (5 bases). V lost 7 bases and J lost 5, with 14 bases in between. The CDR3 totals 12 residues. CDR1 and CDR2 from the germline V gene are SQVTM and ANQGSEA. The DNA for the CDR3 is TGCAGCGCCGCCCTTGGGGGGACTGAAGCTTTCTTT. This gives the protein CSAALGGTEAFF.

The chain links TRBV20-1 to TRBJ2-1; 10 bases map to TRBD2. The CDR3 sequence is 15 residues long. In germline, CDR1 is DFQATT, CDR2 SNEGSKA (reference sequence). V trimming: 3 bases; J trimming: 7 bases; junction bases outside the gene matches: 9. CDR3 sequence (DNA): TGCAGTGCTAGGCGGCTAGCGGGAGTCGGGAATGAGCAGTTCTTC. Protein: CSARRLAGVGNEQFF.

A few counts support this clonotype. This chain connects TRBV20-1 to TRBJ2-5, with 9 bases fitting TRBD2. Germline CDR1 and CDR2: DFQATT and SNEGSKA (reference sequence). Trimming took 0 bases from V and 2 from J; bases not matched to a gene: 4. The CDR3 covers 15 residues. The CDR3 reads CSARDVSGRQETQYF. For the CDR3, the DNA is TGCAGTGCTAGAGATGTTAGCGGGAGACAAGAGACCCAGTACTTC.

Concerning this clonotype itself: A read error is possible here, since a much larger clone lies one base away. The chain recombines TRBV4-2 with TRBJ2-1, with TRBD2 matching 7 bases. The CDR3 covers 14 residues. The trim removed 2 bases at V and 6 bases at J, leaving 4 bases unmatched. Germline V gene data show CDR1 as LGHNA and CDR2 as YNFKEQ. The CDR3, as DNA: TGTGCCAGCAGCCAAAGGGGAGGGAGCAATGAGCAGTTCTTC. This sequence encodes CASSQRGGSNEQFF.

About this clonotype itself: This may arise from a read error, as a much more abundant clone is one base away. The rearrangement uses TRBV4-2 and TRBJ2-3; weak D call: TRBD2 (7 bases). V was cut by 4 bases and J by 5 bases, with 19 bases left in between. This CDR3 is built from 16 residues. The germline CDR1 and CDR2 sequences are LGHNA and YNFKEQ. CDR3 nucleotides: TGTGCCAGCAGCCTACGCGTCTCGGGGGGCGGAGATACGCAGTATTTT. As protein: CASSLRVSGGGDTQYF.